The T cell receptor (beta chain) under discussion was sequenced for a study of early T cells in non-severe SARS-CoV-2 infection. Study information: Unsorted whole blood bulk RNA was sequenced, with unpaired chains.

Individual cDNA molecules each received unique molecular identifiers attached to them. TCRdb itself ran the 5' RACE reads through MiXCR, one entry per CDR3 protein. The table has around 52,000 distinct CDR3 sequences, roughly 12% seen once. CDR3 size: 11 residues. V was cut by 2 bases and J by 13 bases, with 12 bases left in between. The germline V gene encodes CDR1 GTSNPN and CDR2 SVGIG (reference sequence). Turning to this clonotype: Its specificity is unknown.

Findings and caveats of the study: Matching with VDJdb favored anti-spike CD8 responses (missing private and CD4 specificities).

The sample comprised whole blood. The V call is TRBV30, the J call TRBJ2-1, with a weak D call TRBD2 (5 bases). The TCR originated in an adult who was a healthcare worker with PCR-confirmed SARS-CoV-2 infection or an uninfected control (not recorded which). The CDR3 DNA sequence: TGTGCCTGGAGTAGAAGCGGTGTACAGTTCTTC. Residues: CAWSRSGVQFF. The full variable domain, rest sourced from reference TRBV30 and TRBJ2-1, is SQTIHQWPATLVQPVGSPLSLECTVEGTSNPNLYWYRQAAGRGLQLLFYSVGIGQISSEVPQNLSASRPQDRQFILSSKKLLLSDSGFYLCAWSRSGVQFFGPGTRLTVL.